Given below is one T cell receptor (beta chain) in context. Its antigen is still unknown. CDR3 length: 15 residues. V lost 1 base and J lost 4, with 11 bases in between. CDR1 is MGHRA and CDR2 is YSYEKL in the germline V gene. TCRdb's table, derived via immunoSEQ multiplex PCR, lists solely in-frame clones and lacks some. Among about 160,000 clones, about 88% were seen once, and the ten largest hold about 4.7%. The data stem from a study of T cell responses to AZD1222 COVID-19 vaccine. Study outcomes and limitations: Clonal diversity was possibly underestimated; the donors were predominantly white British and more often female. Following two doses of AZD1222, Spike-specific TCR breadth and depth rose.

The gene calls are TRBV4-1 and TRBJ1-5; D possibly corresponds to TRBD1 (5 bases). The sequence came from an adult in good health. Sample: peripheral blood, taken on day 0 of AZD1222 vaccination. This CDR3 is CASSQVGGRNQPQHF. In nucleotides, the CDR3 is TGCGCCAGCAGCCAAGTGGGGGGGAGGAATCAGCCCCAGCATTTT.